What follows describes a single T cell receptor (beta chain). The antigen is undetermined. The naive CD8 population came from CD45RO-negative cells selected for CCR7, without terminally differentiated effector memory CD45RA+ cells. V gave up 3 bases and J gave up 5 bases; unmatched junction bases: 6. Germline loops: CDR1 LNHNV, CDR2 YYDKDF (reference sequence). The length of the CDR3 is 14 residues. The data stem from a study of shared clonotypes between healthy human individuals. About the study: Plates per donor: three CD4 naive, three CD4 memory, two CD8 naive, one CD8 memory. Study-wide results and limits: Sorted-subset sequencing, rarefaction showed, was incomplete despite large depth. Non-shared clonotypes had lower generation probabilities than clonotypes shared by all four sorted-subset donors.

Per the authors' pipeline: Sequence data from immunoSEQ were junction-only and lacked quality scores; consequently, filtering differed. TCRdb keeps only in-frame clones here, not all; method: immunoSEQ multiplex PCR. V and J calls and clone size are given by that table; D and trimming were obtained from the DNA. The table lists hundreds of thousands of clones, 85% to 95% of them singletons. Material for sequencing was naive CD8+ T cells sorted from blood. This clonotype was obtained from a woman aged 25 to 39 in good health. J is TRBJ1-2 and V is TRBV15; 7 bases fit TRBD1. Written as DNA, the CDR3 is TGTGCCACCAGCAGTTCGACCAGGGGGTATGGCTACACCTTC. Amino acids: CATSSSTRGYGYTF.